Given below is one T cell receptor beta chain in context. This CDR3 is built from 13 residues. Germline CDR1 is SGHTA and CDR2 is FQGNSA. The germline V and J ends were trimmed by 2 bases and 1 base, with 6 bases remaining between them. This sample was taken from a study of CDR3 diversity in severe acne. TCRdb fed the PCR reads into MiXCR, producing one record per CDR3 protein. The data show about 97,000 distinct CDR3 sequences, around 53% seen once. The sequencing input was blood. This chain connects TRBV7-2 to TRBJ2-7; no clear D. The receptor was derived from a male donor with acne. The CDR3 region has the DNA TGTGCCAGCAGCTTATGGCGTTCCTACGAGCAGTACTTC. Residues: CASSLWRSYEQYF.